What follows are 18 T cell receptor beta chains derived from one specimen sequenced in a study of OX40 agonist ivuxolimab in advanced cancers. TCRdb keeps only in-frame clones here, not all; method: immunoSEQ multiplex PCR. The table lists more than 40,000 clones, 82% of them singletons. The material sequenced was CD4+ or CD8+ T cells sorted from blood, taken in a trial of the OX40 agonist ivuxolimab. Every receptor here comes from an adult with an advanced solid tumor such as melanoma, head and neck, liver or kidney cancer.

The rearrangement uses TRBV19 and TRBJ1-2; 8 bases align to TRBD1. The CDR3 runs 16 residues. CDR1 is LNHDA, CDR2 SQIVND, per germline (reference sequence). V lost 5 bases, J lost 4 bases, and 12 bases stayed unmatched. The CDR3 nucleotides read TGTGCCAGTAGTTTCTCCACCCCAGGGGGCTTCTATGGCTACACCTTC. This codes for CASSFSTPGGFYGYTF. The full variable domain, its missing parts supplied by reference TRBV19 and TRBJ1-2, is DGGITQSPKYLFRKEGQNVTLSCEQNLNHDAMYWYRQDPGQGLRLIYYSQIVNDFQKGDIAEGYSVSREKKESFPLTVTSAQKNPTAFYLCASSFSTPGGFYGYTFGSGTRLTVV.

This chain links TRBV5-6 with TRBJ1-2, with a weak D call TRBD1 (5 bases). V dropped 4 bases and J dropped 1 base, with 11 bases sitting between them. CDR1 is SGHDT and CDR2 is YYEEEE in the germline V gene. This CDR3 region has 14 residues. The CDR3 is CASSPGGSNYGYTF. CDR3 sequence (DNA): TGTGCCAGCAGCCCCGGGGGTAGTAACTATGGCTACACCTTC.

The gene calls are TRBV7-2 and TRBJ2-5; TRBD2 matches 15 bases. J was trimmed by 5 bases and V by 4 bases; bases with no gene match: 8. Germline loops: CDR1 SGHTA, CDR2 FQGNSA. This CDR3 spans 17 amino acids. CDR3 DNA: TGTGCCAGCAGCTCGGGACTAGCGGGGGGCGCAGGGGAGACCCAGTACTTC. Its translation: CASSSGLAGGAGETQYF.

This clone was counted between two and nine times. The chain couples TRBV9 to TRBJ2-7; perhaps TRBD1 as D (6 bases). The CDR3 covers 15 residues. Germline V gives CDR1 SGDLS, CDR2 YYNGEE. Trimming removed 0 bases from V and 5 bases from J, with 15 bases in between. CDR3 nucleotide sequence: TGTGCCAGCAGCGTAGTTGGGGGCCCTCCCAACGAGCAGTACTTC. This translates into CASSVVGGPPNEQYF. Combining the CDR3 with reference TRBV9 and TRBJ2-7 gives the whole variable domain DSGVTQTPKHLITATGQRVTLRCSPRSGDLSVYWYQQSLDQGLQFLIQYYNGEERAKGNILERFSAQQFPDLHSELNLSSLELGDSALYFCASSVVGGPPNEQYFGPGTRLTVT.

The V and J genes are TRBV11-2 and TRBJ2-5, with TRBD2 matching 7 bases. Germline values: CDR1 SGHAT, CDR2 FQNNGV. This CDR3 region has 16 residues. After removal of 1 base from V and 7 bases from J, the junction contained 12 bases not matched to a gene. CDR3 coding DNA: TGTGCCAGCAGCTTAGGCCGGGGGGATGCAAGATCGACCCAGTACTTC. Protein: CASSLGRGDARSTQYF.

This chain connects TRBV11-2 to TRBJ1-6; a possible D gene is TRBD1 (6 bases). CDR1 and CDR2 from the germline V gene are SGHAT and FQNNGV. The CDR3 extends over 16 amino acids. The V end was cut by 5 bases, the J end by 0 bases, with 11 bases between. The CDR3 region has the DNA TGTGCCAGCAGCCCAGGACAGAGCTCCTATAATTCACCCCTCCACTTT. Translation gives CASSPGQSSYNSPLHF.

CDR3 amino acids: CASSLLQGTEAFF. CDR3 coding DNA: TGTGCCAGCAGCTTATTACAGGGGACTGAAGCTTTCTTT. The rearrangement links TRBV5-4 to TRBJ1-1, with TRBD1 identical over 7 bases. The CDR3 runs 13 residues. Trimming took 2 bases from V and 5 from J; bases not matched to a gene: 3. From germline, CDR1 is SGHNT and CDR2 YYREEE (reference sequence).

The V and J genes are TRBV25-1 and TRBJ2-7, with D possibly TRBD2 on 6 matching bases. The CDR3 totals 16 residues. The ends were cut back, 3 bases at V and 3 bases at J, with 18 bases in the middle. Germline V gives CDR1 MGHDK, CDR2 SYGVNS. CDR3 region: CASSDTIGTGLYEQYF. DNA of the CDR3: TGTGCCAGCAGTGACACCATCGGGACGGGACTCTACGAGCAGTACTTC.

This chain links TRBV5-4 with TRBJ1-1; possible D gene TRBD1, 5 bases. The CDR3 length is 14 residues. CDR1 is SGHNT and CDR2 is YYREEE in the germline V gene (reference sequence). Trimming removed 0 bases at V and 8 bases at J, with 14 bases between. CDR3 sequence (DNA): TGTGCCAGCAGCTTGGAATTGTTGGGGGAGGAAGCTTTCTTT. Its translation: CASSLELLGEEAFF.

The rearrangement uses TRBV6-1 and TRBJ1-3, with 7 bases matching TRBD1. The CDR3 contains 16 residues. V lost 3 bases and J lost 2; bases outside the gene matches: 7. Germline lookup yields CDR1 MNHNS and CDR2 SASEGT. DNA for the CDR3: TGTGCCAGCAGTGAGACGACAGGGATAACTGGAAACACCATATATTTT. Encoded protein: CASSETTGITGNTIYF.

The chain's CDR3 is CASSRGSFRSGELFF. The CDR3, as DNA: TGTGCCAGCAGTCGGGGGTCCTTTAGGTCCGGGGAGCTGTTTTTT. The chain employs TRBV5-8 and TRBJ2-2; a weak D match, TRBD2 (6 bases). The germline gives CDR1 SGHTS, CDR2 YDEGEE. The CDR3 covers 15 residues. Trimming shortened V by 5 bases and J by 6 bases, and 17 bases separated the two germline ends.

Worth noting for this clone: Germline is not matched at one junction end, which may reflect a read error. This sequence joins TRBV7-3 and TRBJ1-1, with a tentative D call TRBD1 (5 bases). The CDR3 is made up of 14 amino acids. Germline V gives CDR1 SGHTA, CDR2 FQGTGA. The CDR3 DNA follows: TGTGCCAGCAACTTACATCAGGGTACCACTGAAGCTTTCTTT. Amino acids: CASNLHQGTTEAFF.

This CDR3 is CASSLAPGGRAQYF. The CDR3 nucleotides read TGTGCCAGCAGCTTAGCGCCAGGGGGAAGGGCGCAGTATTTT. This chain uses TRBV11-2 with TRBJ2-3; 7 positions agree with TRBD1. V lost 1 base and J lost 10; bases outside the gene matches: 8. From germline, CDR1 is SGHAT and CDR2 FQNNGV. This CDR3 is 14 amino acids long.

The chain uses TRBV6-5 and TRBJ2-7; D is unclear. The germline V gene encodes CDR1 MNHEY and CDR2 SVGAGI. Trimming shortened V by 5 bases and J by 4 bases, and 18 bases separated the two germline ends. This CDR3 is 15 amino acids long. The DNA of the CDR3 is TGTGCCAGCAGTCCTCCGTCAGGAACGGGTTACGAGCAGTACTTC. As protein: CASSPPSGTGYEQYF.

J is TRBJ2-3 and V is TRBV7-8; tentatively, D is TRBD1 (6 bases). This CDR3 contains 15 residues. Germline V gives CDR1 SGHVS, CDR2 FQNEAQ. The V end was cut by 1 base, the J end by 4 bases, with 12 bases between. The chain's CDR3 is CASSLGTAWSDTQYF. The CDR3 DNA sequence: TGTGCCAGCAGCTTAGGGACAGCCTGGTCAGATACGCAGTATTTT.

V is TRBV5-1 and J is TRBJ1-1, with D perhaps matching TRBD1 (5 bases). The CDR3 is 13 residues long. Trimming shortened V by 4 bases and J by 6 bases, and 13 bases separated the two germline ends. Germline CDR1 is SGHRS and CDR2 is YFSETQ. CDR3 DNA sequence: TGCGCCAGCAGCCCCACAGGTAGCCCTGAAGCTTTCTTT. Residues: CASSPTGSPEAFF.

Here the CDR3 reads CASSVTESSYGYTF. CDR3 in DNA: TGTGCCAGCAGTGTTACAGAATCCTCTTATGGCTACACCTTC. The chain joins TRBV6-1 to TRBJ1-2, with D uncertain. Germline CDR1 reads MNHNS; CDR2 reads SASEGT. The CDR3 spans 14 residues. V was cut by 4 bases and J by 5 bases, with 14 bases left in between.

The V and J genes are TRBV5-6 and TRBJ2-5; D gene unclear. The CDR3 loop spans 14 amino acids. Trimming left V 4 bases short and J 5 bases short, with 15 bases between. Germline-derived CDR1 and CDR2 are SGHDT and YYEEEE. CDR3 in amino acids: CASSVNLDGETQYF. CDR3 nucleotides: TGTGCCAGCAGCGTAAATCTGGATGGGGAGACCCAGTACTTC. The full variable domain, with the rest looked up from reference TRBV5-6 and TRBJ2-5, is DAGVTQSPTHLIKTRGQQVTLRCSPKSGHDTVSWYQQALGQGPQFIFQYYEEEERQRGNFPDRFSGHQFPNYSSELNVNALLLGDSALYLCASSVNLDGETQYFGPGTRLLVL.